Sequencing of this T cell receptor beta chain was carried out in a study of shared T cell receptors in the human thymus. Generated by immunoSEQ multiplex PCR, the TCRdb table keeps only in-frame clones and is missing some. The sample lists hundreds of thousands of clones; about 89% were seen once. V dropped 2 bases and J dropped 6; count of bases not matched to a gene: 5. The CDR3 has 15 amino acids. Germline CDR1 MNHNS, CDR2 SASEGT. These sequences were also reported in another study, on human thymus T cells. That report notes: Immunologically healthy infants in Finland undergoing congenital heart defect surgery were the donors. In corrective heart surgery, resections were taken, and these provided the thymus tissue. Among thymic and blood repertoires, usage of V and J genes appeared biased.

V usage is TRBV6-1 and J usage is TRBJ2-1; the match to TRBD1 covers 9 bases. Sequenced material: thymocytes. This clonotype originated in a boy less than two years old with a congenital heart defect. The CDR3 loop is CASSELTGGRNEQFF. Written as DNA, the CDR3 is TGTGCCAGCAGTGAACTCACAGGGGGCCGCAATGAGCAGTTCTTC.